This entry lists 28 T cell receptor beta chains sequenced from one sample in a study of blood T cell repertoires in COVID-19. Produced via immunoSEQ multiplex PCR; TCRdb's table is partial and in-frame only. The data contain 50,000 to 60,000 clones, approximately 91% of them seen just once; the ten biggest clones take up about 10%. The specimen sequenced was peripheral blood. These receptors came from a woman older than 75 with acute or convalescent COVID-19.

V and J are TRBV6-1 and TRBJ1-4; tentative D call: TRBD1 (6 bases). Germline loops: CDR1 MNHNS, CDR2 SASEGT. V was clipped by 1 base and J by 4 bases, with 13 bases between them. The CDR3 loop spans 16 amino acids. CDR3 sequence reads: CASSEVAGAGNEKLFF. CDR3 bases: TGTGCCAGCAGTGAAGTGGCAGGGGCTGGTAATGAAAAACTGTTTTTT.

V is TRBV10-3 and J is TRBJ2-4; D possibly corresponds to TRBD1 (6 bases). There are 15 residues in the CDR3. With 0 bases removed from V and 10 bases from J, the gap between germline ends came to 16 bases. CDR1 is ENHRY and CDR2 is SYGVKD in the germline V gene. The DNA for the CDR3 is TGTGCCATCAGTGAGTCGAGGACAGAAAAAGGGATTCAGTACTTC. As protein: CAISESRTEKGIQYF.

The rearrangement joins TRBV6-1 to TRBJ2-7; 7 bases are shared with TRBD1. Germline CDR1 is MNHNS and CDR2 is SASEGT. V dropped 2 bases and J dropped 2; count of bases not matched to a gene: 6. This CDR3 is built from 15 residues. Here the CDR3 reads CASSENRGATYEQYF. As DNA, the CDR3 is TGTGCCAGCAGTGAAAACAGGGGCGCAACCTACGAGCAGTACTTC.

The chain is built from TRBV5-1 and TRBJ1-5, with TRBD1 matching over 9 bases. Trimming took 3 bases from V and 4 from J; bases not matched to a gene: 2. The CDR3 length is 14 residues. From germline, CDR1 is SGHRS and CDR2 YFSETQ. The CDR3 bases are TGCGCCAGCAGCTCAGGACAGGGGAATCAGCCCCAGCATTTT. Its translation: CASSSGQGNQPQHF.

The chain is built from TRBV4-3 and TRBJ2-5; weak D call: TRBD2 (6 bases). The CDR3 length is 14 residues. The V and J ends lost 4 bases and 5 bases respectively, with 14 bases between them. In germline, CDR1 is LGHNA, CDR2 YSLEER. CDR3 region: CASSPAAGRETQYF. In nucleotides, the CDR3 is TGCGCCAGCAGCCCAGCGGCAGGGAGGGAGACCCAGTACTTC.

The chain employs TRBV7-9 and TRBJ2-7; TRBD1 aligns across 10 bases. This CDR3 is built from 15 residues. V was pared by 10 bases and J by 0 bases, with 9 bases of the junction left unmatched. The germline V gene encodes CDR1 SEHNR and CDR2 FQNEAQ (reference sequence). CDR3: CATGTGALNSYEQYF. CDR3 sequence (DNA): TGTGCCACTGGGACAGGGGCGCTAAACTCCTACGAGCAGTACTTC.

The CDR3 loop reads CASSTDRGNTEAFF. The CDR3 DNA is TGCGCCAGCAGCACGGACAGGGGGAACACTGAAGCTTTCTTT. The rearrangement links TRBV5-1 to TRBJ1-1, with 9 bases lining up with TRBD1. Germline assignment: CDR1 SGHRS and CDR2 YFSETQ. V was pared by 4 bases and J by 1 base, with 2 bases of the junction left unmatched. The CDR3 length is 14 residues.

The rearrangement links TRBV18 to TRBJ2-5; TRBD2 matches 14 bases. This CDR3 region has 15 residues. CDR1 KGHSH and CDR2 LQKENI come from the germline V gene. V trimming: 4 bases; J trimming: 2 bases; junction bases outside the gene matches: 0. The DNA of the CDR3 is TGTGCCAGCTCACGGACTAGCGGGAGGCAAGAGACCCAGTACTTC. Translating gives CASSRTSGRQETQYF.

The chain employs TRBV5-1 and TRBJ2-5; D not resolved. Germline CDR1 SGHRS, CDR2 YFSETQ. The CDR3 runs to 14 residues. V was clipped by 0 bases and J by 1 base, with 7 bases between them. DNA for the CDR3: TGCGCCAGCAGCTTGGGAGCACTCCAAGAGACCCAGTACTTC. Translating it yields CASSLGALQETQYF.

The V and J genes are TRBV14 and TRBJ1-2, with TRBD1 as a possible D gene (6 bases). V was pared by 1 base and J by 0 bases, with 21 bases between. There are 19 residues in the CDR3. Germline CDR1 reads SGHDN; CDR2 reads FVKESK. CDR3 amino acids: CASSQVRGRGALANYGYTF. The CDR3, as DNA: TGTGCCAGCAGCCAAGTACGGGGCCGGGGGGCACTAGCTAACTATGGCTACACCTTC.

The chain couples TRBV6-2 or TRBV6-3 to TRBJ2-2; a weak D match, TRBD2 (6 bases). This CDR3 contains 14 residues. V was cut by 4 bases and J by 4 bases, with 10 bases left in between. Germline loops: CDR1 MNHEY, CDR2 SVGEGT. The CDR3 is CASSSEGFTGELFF. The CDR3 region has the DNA TGTGCCAGCAGTTCGGAGGGGTTCACCGGGGAGCTGTTTTTT.

CDR3 sequence: CASNLGGLTEAFF. In nucleotides, the CDR3 is TGTGCCAGCAATCTCGGGGGGCTCACTGAAGCTTTCTTT. The chain uses TRBV9 and TRBJ1-1; D may be TRBD1 (6 bases). Germline-derived CDR1 and CDR2 are SGDLS and YYNGEE. The CDR3 is 13 amino acids. The V gene lost 6 bases and the J gene lost 4 bases, with 13 bases spanning the gap. The complete variable domain, with remaining parts taken from reference TRBV9 and TRBJ1-1, reads DSGVTQTPKHLITATGQRVTLRCSPRSGDLSVYWYQQSLDQGLQFLIQYYNGEERAKGNILERFSAQQFPDLHSELNLSSLELGDSALYFCASNLGGLTEAFFGQGTRLTVV.

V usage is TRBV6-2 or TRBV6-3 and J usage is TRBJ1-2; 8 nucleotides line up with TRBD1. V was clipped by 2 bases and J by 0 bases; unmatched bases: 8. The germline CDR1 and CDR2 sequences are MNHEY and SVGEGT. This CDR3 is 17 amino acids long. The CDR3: CASSYEGQGKSNYGYTF. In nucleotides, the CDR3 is TGTGCCAGCAGTTACGAAGGACAGGGAAAATCTAACTATGGCTACACCTTC.

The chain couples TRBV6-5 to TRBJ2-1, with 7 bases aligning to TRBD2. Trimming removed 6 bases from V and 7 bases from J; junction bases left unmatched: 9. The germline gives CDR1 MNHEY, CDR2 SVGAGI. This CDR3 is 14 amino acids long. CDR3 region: CASRPTSDPNEQFF. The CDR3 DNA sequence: TGTGCCAGCAGACCCACTAGCGACCCTAATGAGCAGTTCTTC.

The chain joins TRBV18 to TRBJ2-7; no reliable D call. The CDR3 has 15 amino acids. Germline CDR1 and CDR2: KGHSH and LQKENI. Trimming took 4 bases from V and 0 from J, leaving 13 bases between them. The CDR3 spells CASSRATPSSYEQYF. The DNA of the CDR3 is TGTGCCAGCTCACGGGCTACCCCGAGCTCCTACGAGCAGTACTTC.

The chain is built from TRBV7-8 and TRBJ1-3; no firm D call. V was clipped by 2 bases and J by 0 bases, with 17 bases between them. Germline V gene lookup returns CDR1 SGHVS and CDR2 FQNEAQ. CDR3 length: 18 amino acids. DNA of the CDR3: TGTGCCAGCAGCTTAACGGAACAGCTACCGAGCTCTGGAAACACCATATATTTT. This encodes CASSLTEQLPSSGNTIYF.

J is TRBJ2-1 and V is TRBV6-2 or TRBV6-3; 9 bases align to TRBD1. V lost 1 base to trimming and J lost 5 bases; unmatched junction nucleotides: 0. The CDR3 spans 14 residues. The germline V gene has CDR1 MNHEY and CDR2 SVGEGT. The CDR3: CASSYWDRDNEQFF. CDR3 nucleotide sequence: TGTGCCAGCAGTTACTGGGACAGGGACAATGAGCAGTTCTTC.

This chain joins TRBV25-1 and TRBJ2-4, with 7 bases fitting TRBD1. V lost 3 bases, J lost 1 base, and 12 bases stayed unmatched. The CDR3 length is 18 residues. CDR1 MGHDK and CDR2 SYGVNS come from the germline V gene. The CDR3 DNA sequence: TGTGCCAGCAGTGAGGGGCTTACAGGGGTCGGTGCCAAAAACATTCAGTACTTC. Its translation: CASSEGLTGVGAKNIQYF.

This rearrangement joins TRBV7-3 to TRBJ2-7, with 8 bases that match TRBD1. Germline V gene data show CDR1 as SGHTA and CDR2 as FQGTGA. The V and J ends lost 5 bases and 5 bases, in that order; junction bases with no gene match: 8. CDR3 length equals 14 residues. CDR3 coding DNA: TGTGCCAGCAGCCTTGGACAGGGCCGCCACGAGCAGTACTTC. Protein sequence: CASSLGQGRHEQYF.

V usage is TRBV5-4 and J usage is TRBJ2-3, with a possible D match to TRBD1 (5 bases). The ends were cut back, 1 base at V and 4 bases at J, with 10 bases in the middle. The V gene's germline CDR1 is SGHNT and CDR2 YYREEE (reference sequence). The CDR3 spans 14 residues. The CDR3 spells CASSLPGFADTQYF. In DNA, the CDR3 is TGTGCCAGCAGCTTGCCAGGGTTCGCAGATACGCAGTATTTT.

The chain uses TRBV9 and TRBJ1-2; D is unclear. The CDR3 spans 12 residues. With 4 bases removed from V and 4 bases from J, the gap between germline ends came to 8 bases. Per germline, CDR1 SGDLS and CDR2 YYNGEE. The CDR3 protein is CASSLPFYGYTF. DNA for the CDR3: TGTGCCAGCAGCCTCCCCTTCTATGGCTACACCTTC.

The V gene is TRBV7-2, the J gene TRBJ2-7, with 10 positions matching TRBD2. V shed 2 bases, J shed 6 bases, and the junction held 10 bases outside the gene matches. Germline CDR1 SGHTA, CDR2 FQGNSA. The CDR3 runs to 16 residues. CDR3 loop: CASSLQASGRAFEQYF. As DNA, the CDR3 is TGTGCCAGCAGCTTACAGGCTAGCGGGAGAGCGTTCGAGCAGTACTTC.

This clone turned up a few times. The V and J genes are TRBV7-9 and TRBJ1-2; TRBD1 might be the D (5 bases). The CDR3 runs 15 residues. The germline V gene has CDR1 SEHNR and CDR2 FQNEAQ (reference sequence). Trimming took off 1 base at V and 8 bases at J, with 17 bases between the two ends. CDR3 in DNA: TGTGCCAGCAGCTTAGAGGGTGGGGCCAAAAACGGCTACACCTTC. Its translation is CASSLEGGAKNGYTF.

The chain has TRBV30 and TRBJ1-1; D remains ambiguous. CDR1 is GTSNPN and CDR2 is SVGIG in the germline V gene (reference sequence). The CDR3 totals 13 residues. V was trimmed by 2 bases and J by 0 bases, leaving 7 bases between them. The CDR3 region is CAWSSLMNTEAFF. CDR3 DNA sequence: TGTGCCTGGAGTTCACTTATGAACACTGAAGCTTTCTTT.

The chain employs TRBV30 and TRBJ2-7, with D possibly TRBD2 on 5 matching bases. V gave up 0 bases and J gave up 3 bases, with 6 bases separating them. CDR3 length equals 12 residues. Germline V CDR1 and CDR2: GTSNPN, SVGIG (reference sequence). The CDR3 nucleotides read TGTGCCTGGAGTGTTACTAGCTACGAGCAGTACTTC. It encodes CAWSVTSYEQYF.

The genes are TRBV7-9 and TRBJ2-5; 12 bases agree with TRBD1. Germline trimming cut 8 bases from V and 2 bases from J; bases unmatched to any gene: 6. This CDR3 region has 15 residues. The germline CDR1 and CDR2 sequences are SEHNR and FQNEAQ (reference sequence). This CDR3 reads CASDRDRGHQETQYF. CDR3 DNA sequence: TGTGCCAGCGACCGGGACAGGGGGCATCAAGAGACCCAGTACTTC.

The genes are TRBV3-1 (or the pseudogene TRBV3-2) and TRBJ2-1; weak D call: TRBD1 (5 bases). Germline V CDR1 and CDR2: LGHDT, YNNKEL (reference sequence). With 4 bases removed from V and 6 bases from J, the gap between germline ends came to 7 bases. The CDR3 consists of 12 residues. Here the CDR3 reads CASSRQRNEQFF. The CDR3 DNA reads TGTGCCAGCAGCCGACAGCGCAATGAGCAGTTCTTC.

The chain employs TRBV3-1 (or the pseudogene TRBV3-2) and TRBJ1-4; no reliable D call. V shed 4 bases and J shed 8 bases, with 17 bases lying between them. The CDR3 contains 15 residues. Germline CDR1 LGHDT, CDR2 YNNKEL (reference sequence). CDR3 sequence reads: CASSRSAGVGEKLFF. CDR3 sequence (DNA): TGTGCCAGCAGCCGATCCGCCGGGGTTGGCGAAAAACTGTTTTTT.